This T cell receptor (beta chain) came from a study of yellow fever vaccine responses in identical twins. MiXCR, run by TCRdb on the RT-PCR reads, gives a single entry per CDR3 protein. The profile shows about 4,600 distinct CDR3 sequences, around 85% of them singletons. This CDR3 region has 14 residues. Trimming pared 0 bases from V and 7 bases from J, leaving 14 bases between. Germline lookup yields CDR1 DFQATT and CDR2 SNEGSKA (reference sequence). General study findings and limits: Reported findings indicate that twins' vaccine T cell responses seemed partially convergent, partially personalized.

On this clonotype: Its antigen is still unknown.

The sample here was T cells from blood (PBMCs), unsorted or a sorted subset (not recorded which), taken before or after yellow fever vaccination (not recorded which). The sequence came from a woman younger than 35 who received the yellow fever vaccine. V usage is TRBV20-1 and J usage is TRBJ2-3, with unresolved D. This CDR3 is CSARDAAAIYTQYF. The CDR3 DNA reads TGCAGTGCTAGAGATGCGGCGGCCATATATACGCAGTATTTT.